This T cell receptor (beta chain) was found in a study of blood T cell repertoires in COVID-19. Overall study: T cells, B-cell-depleted T cells, or PBMCs supplied cDNA or gDNA.

TCRdb's copy holds only in-frame clones and misses some; the assay was immunoSEQ multiplex PCR. The sample includes 25,000 to 35,000 clones, around 72% seen only once; the top ten take under 25%. V was clipped by 4 bases and J by 6 bases, with 7 bases between them. Germline assignment: CDR1 SGHTA and CDR2 FQGNSA. The CDR3 loop spans 11 amino acids. To note about this clone: Other DNA sequences in this specimen translate into the identical CDR3.

Sequencing was done on a sample of peripheral blood. The chain links TRBV7-2 to TRBJ2-7, with D tentatively TRBD2 (5 bases). The receptor was derived from a boy between 2 and 10 years old with active or convalescent COVID-19. The CDR3 bases are TGTGCCAGCAGCTATGGAGGCGAGCAGTACTTC. Protein product: CASSYGGEQYF. The variable domain in full, completed from reference TRBV7-2 and TRBJ2-7, reads GAGVSQSPSNKVTEKGKDVELRCDPISGHTALYWYRQSLGQGLEFLIYFQGNSAPDKSGLPSDRFSAERTGGSVSTLTIQRTQQEDSAVYLCASSYGGEQYFGPGTRLTVT.